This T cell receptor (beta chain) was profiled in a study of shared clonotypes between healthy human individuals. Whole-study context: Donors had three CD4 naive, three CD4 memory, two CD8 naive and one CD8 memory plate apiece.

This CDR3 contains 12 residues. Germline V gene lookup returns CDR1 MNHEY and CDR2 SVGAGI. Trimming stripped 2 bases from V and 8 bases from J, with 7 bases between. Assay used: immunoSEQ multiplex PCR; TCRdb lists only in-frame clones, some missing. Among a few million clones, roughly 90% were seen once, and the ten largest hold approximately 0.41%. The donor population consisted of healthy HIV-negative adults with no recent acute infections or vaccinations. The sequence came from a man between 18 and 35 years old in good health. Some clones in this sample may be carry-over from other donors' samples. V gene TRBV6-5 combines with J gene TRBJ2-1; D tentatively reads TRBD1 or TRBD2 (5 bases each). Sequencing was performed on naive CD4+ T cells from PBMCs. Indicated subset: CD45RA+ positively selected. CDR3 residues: CASSYRGHEQFF. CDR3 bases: TGTGCCAGCAGTTACCGGGGCCATGAGCAGTTCTTC.